This passage covers 8 T cell receptor beta chains from one sample sequenced in a study of cytomegalovirus exposure and HLA in healthy donors. PCR employed 60 Vbeta and 13 Jbeta primers. Profiling relied on immunoSEQ multiplex PCR, and the TCRdb table lists in-frame clones only, not all of them. The specimen's table records 130,000 or so clones. Specimen: PBMCs. The receptors originated from a woman younger than 30 in good health and CMV-seronegative.

The J gene is TRBJ2-1, the V gene TRBV11-2, with TRBD2 matching over 15 bases. This CDR3 spans 16 amino acids. V was clipped by 5 bases and J by 6 bases; unmatched bases: 5. Germline CDR1 and CDR2: SGHAT and FQNNGV. The CDR3 nucleotides are TGTGCCAGCAGCCGTGGGACTAGCGGGAGGACCAATGAGCAGTTCTTC. It translates to CASSRGTSGRTNEQFF.

V and J are TRBV19 and TRBJ2-4; 7 bases fit TRBD1. Germline loops: CDR1 LNHDA, CDR2 SQIVND (reference sequence). This CDR3 spans 15 amino acids. Germline trimming cut 5 bases from V and 3 bases from J; bases unmatched to any gene: 7. In DNA form, the CDR3 reads TGTGCCAGTAGTCAAGTACAGGGGATCAAAAACATTCAGTACTTC. Translation gives CASSQVQGIKNIQYF.

This rearrangement joins TRBV15 to TRBJ1-6; D not resolved. The ends were cut back, 4 bases at V and 13 bases at J, with 17 bases in the middle. The CDR3 runs 14 residues. CDR1 is LNHNV, CDR2 YYDKDF, per germline (reference sequence). The CDR3 here is CATSTSPRVFPLHF. The CDR3 coding sequence is TGTGCCACCAGCACAAGCCCGAGGGTTTTCCCCCTCCACTTT. The full variable domain, with the rest looked up from reference TRBV15 and TRBJ1-6, is DAMVIQNPRYQVTQFGKPVTLSCSQTLNHNVMYWYQQKSSQAPKLLFHYYDKDFNNEADTPDNFQSRRPNTSFCFLDIRSPGLGDTAMYLCATSTSPRVFPLHFGNGTRLTVT.

This chain uses TRBV7-2 with TRBJ2-1, with TRBD1 as a possible D gene (6 bases). Germline V gene data show CDR1 as SGHTA and CDR2 as FQGNSA. The CDR3 is 16 residues long. Trimming removed 4 bases at V and 8 bases at J, with 21 bases between. The CDR3 DNA reads as TGTGCCAGCAGCTCGATAGTGGGCTTCAGGGGACATGAGCAGTTCTTC. Its translation: CASSSIVGFRGHEQFF. Full variable domain (remainder filled in from reference TRBV7-2 and TRBJ2-1): GAGVSQSPSNKVTEKGKDVELRCDPISGHTALYWYRQSLGQGLEFLIYFQGNSAPDKSGLPSDRFSAERTGGSVSTLTIQRTQQEDSAVYLCASSSIVGFRGHEQFFGPGTRLTVL.

The chain carries TRBV27 and TRBJ2-5; 11 bases align to TRBD1. Gene TRBJ2-7 matches the end of the DNA better, so the J call may be wrong. CDR1 is MNHEY, CDR2 SMNVEV, per germline (reference sequence). This CDR3 contains 15 residues. The CDR3 DNA is TGTGCCAGCAGTTTATCGTGGACAGGGGGCTCCGAGCAGTACTTC. It codes for CASSLSWTGGSEQYF.

The chain recombines TRBV7-9 with TRBJ1-5; 7 positions agree with TRBD1. Trimming removed 3 bases from V and 9 bases from J; junction bases left unmatched: 5. The CDR3 has 13 amino acids. Germline V gene lookup returns CDR1 SEHNR and CDR2 FQNEAQ (reference sequence). In DNA, the CDR3 is TGTGCCAGCAGCTTTGGACAGGAGGGGCCCCAGCATTTT. It codes for CASSFGQEGPQHF.

J is TRBJ2-5 and V is TRBV5-4; no firm D call. The ends were cut back, 0 bases at V and 3 bases at J, with 6 bases in the middle. The CDR3 has 13 amino acids. CDR1 and CDR2 from the germline V gene are SGHNT and YYREEE (reference sequence). The CDR3 here is CASSLVGEETQYF. In nucleotides, the CDR3 is TGTGCCAGCAGCTTGGTAGGAGAAGAGACCCAGTACTTC.

The chain carries TRBV5-1 and TRBJ2-2; maybe TRBD1 (5 bases). V lost 5 bases to trimming and J lost 5 bases, with 10 bases between them. The length of the CDR3 is 13 residues. Germline V CDR1 and CDR2: SGHRS, YFSETQ. In DNA form, the CDR3 reads TGCGCCAGCAGAGACAGAACTACCGGGGAGCTGTTTTTT. This codes for CASRDRTTGELFF.